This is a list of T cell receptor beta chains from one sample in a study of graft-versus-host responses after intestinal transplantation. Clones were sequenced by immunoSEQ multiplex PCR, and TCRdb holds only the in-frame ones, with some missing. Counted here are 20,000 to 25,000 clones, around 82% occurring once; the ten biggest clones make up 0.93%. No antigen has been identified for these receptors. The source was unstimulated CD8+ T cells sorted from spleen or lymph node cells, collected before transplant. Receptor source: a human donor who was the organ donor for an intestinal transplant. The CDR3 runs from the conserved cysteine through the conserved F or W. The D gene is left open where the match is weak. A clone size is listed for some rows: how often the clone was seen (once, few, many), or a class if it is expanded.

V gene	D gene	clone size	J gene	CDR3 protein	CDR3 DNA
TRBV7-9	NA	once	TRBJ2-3	CASSLVGSRFPDTQYF	TGTGCCAGCAGCTTAGTAGGGTCTCGGTTCCCAGATACGCAGTATTTT
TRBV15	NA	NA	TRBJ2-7	CATSRNGGYEQYF	TGTGCCACCAGCAGAAACGGGGGATACGAGCAGTACTTC
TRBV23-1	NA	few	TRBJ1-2	CASSPPRGVNYGYTF	TGCGCCAGCAGTCCCCCCCGGGGGGTAAACTATGGCTACACCTTC
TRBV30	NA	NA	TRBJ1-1	CAWSLGQSTEAFF	TGTGCCTGGAGTCTGGGTCAATCCACTGAAGCTTTCTTT
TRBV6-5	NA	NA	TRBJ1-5	CASSEQGNQPQHF	TGTGCCAGCAGTGAACAGGGCAATCAGCCCCAGCATTTT
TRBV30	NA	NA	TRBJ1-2	CAWSVFTGAHGYTF	TGTGCCTGGAGTGTCTTCACCGGGGCCCATGGCTACACCTTC
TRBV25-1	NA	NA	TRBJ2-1	CASSEIAPNSYNEQFF	TGTGCCAGCAGTGAGATAGCCCCGAATTCCTACAATGAGCAGTTCTTC
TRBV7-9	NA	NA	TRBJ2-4	CASSLSSDLAKNIQYF	TGTGCCAGCAGCTTATCCTCTGATCTAGCCAAAAACATTCAGTACTTC
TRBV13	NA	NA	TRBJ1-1	CASGLGATEAFF	TGTGCCAGCGGGTTGGGGGCCACTGAAGCTTTCTTT
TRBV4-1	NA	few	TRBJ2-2	CASSQGAGVGGELFF	TGCGCCAGCAGCCAAGGGGCAGGGGTCGGCGGGGAGCTGTTTTTT
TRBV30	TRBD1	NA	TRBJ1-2	CAWSFYLRDSYGYTF	TGTGCCTGGAGTTTTTACCTCCGGGACAGCTATGGCTACACCTTC
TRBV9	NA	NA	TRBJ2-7	CASSVGPGPYEQYF	TGTGCCAGCAGCGTAGGCCCGGGACCCTACGAGCAGTACTTC
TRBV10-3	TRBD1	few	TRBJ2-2	CAISPRQGDTGELFF	TGTGCCATCAGCCCCAGACAGGGGGACACCGGGGAGCTGTTTTTT
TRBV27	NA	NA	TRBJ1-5	CASSFSRGNQPQHF	TGTGCCAGCAGTTTTAGCAGAGGCAATCAGCCCCAGCATTTT
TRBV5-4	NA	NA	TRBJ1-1	CASSPKTGNTEAFF	TGTGCCAGCAGCCCGAAAACAGGGAACACTGAAGCTTTCTTT
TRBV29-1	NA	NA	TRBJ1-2	CSVEVWGADGYTF	TGCAGCGTTGAAGTTTGGGGGGCCGATGGCTACACCTTC
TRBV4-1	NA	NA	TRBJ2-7	CASSQVSFYEQYF	TGCGCCAGCAGCCAAGTGAGCTTCTACGAGCAGTACTTC
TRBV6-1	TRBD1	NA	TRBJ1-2	CASSEVLWGQGDYGYTF	TGTGCCAGCAGTGAAGTCCTATGGGGACAGGGGGACTATGGCTACACCTTC
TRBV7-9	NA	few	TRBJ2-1	CASSYPSNEQFF	TGTGCCAGCAGCTACCCTAGCAATGAGCAGTTCTTC
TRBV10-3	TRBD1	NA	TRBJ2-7	CAISGTGGYEQYF	TGTGCCATCAGTGGGACAGGGGGCTACGAGCAGTACTTC
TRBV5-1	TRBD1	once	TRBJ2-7	CASSLGQGRYEQYF	TGCGCCAGCAGCTTGGGACAGGGTAGGTACGAGCAGTACTTC
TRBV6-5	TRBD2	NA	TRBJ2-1	CASRLAGFHYNEQFF	TGTGCCAGCAGACTAGCGGGATTCCATTACAATGAGCAGTTCTTC
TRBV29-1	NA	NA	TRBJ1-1	CSAAGGALNTEAFF	TGCAGCGCGGCGGGCGGGGCTCTGAACACTGAAGCTTTCTTT
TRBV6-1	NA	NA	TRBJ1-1	CAIFRGKAFF	TGTGCCATCTTTAGGGGTAAGGCTTTCTTT
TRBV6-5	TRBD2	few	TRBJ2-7	CASSYGAGVSYEQYF	TGTGCCAGCAGTTACGGAGCGGGGGTCTCCTACGAGCAGTACTTC
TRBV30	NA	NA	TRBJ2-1	CACQLGNEQFF	TGTGCCTGCCAACTGGGGAATGAGCAGTTCTTC
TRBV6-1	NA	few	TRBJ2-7	CASSELWKGPYEQYF	TGTGCCAGCAGTGAATTGTGGAAGGGACCCTACGAGCAGTACTTC
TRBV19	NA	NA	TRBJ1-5	CASSPRRTANQPQHF	TGTGCCAGTAGTCCCCGAAGGACAGCTAATCAGCCCCAGCATTTT
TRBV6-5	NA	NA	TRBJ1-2	CAALGADYGYTF	TGTGCGGCCTTGGGGGCGGACTATGGCTACACCTTC
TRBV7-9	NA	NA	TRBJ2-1	CASRQALINEQFF	TGTGCCAGCAGACAAGCTTTGATAAATGAGCAGTTCTTC
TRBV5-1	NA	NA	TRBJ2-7	CASSLRTGELYEQYF	TGCGCCAGCAGCTTGAGAACGGGAGAGCTTTACGAGCAGTACTTC
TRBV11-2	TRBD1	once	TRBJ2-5	CASSIGQGHVETQYF	TGTGCCAGCAGCATAGGACAGGGGCATGTGGAGACCCAGTACTTC
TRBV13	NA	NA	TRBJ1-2	CASSSQGREDGYTF	TGTGCCAGCAGCTCACAGGGAAGGGAGGATGGCTACACCTTC
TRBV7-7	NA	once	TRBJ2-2	CASSLEAGADTGELFF	TGTGCCAGCAGCTTAGAGGCGGGGGCGGACACCGGGGAGCTGTTTTTT
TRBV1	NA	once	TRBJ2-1	CTSSRPKRAWRRVYNEQFF	TGCACCAGCAGCCGGCCTAAGCGGGCCTGGAGGAGGGTATACAATGAGCAGTTCTTC
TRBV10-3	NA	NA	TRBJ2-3	CAISESEGEVKDTQYF	TGTGCCATCAGTGAGTCAGAGGGGGAGGTTAAAGATACGCAGTATTTT
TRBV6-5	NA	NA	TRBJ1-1	CASSYSIRARAEAFF	TGTGCCAGCAGTTACTCGATCAGGGCTAGGGCTGAAGCTTTCTTT
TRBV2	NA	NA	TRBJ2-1	CASHWGVDEQFF	TGTGCCAGTCACTGGGGGGTCGATGAGCAGTTCTTC
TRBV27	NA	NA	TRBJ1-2	CASSLSDGYTF	TGTGCCAGCAGTTTATCGGATGGCTACACCTTC
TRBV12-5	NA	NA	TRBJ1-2	CASDAGGHNYGYTF	TGTGCTAGTGATGCGGGGGGACACAACTATGGCTACACCTTC
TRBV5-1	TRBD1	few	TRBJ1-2	CASSIPTGDGYTF	TGCGCCAGCAGCATACCGACAGGGGATGGCTACACCTTC
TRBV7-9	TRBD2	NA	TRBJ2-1	CASFGLAGGPSNEQFF	TGTGCCAGCTTCGGACTAGCGGGAGGGCCGAGTAATGAGCAGTTCTTC
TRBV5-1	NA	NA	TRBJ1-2	CASSLGGTPEPYGYTF	TGCGCCAGCAGCTTGGGTGGGACCCCCGAGCCCTATGGCTACACCTTC
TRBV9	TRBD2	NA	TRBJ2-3	CASSVQSGSRDTQYF	TGTGCCAGCAGCGTACAGAGCGGGAGTCGGGATACGCAGTATTTT
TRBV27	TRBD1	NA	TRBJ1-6	CASTTIQQGAGSPLHF	TGTGCCAGCACCACAATCCAACAGGGGGCTGGTTCACCCCTCCACTTT
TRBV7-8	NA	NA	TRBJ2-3	CASSLQGSHSTDTQYF	TGTGCCAGCAGCCTCCAGGGGTCTCACAGCACAGATACGCAGTATTTT